The 8 T cell receptor beta chains reported below all come from one sample, sequenced in a study of shared clonotypes between healthy human individuals. The data were produced by immunoSEQ multiplex PCR, yet TCRdb's version contains in-frame clones alone and is incomplete. The table has roughly 2.2 million clones, roughly 92% seen once. The specimen was naive CD4+ T cells from PBMCs. Subset defined: CD45RA+ positively selected. These receptors were obtained from a man aged 18 to 35 in good health. Some clones in this sample may be carry-over from other donors' samples.

Only one count was recorded for this clone. The genes are TRBV6-5 and TRBJ2-7; 10 bases agree with TRBD1. After removal of 4 bases from V and 2 bases from J, the junction contained 5 bases not matched to a gene. Looked up from germline, CDR1 is MNHEY and CDR2 is SVGAGI. There are 15 residues in the CDR3. The CDR3 here is CASSSLGQGAYEQYF. CDR3 sequence (DNA): TGTGCCAGCAGTTCTCTCGGACAGGGGGCCTACGAGCAGTACTTC.

The chain recombines TRBV2 with TRBJ2-5; 7 bases fit TRBD1. Germline V gene sequence: CDR1 SNHLY, CDR2 FYNNEI. V lost 5 bases, J lost 3 bases, and 6 bases stayed unmatched. The CDR3 length is 14 residues. CDR3 in DNA: TGTGCCAGCAGTCTTACAGGGGTAGAAGAGACCCAGTACTTC. It specifies CASSLTGVEETQYF.

The V and J genes are TRBV11-2 and TRBJ2-7; TRBD1 agrees at 10 bases. The CDR3 covers 16 residues. The V and J ends lost 5 bases and 5 bases, in that order; junction bases with no gene match: 12. Germline V lookup: CDR1 SGHAT, CDR2 FQNNGV. CDR3 region: CASSAIRDRGVHEQYF. In nucleotides, the CDR3 is TGTGCCAGCAGCGCTATCCGGGACAGGGGCGTCCACGAGCAGTACTTC.

The chain carries TRBV18 and TRBJ1-1; 7 positions agree with TRBD1. The CDR3 totals 15 residues. V dropped 1 base and J dropped 5; count of bases not matched to a gene: 7. Looked up from germline, CDR1 is KGHSH and CDR2 is LQKENI. DNA for the CDR3: TGTGCCAGCTCACCACAGGGGGCGGAGGGGACTGAAGCTTTCTTT. The encoded protein is CASSPQGAEGTEAFF.

The V gene is TRBV19, the J gene TRBJ1-5; 12 bases agree with TRBD1. V lost 5 bases and J lost 4; bases outside the gene matches: 9. Looked up from germline, CDR1 is LNHDA and CDR2 is SQIVND (reference sequence). This CDR3 is 17 amino acids long. This CDR3 is CASSASRDRGRNQPQHF. CDR3 bases: TGTGCCAGTAGTGCCTCCCGGGACAGGGGGCGTAATCAGCCCCAGCATTTT.

This clone was counted once. DNA of the CDR3: TGTGCCAGCAGCTCGGGACTCGGCAGCAGTACCTATGGCTACACCTTC. Translating gives CASSSGLGSSTYGYTF. The rearrangement uses TRBV5-6 and TRBJ1-2; perhaps TRBD1 as D (5 bases). Trimming left V 3 bases short and J 4 bases short, with 19 bases between. Germline V gene data show CDR1 as SGHDT and CDR2 as YYEEEE. CDR3 size: 16 residues.

This sequence joins TRBV28 and TRBJ1-2; perhaps TRBD1 as D (6 bases). CDR3 length: 16 amino acids. Looked up from germline, CDR1 is MDHEN and CDR2 is SYDVKM. V shed 4 bases and J shed 5 bases, with 20 bases lying between them. The CDR3 DNA reads TGTGCCAGCAGTTCAAGGTCAGGGGAACTTCCTTATGGCTACACCTTC. It codes for CASSSRSGELPYGYTF.

The chain joins TRBV2 to TRBJ2-5; 7 nucleotides match TRBD1. Germline V gives CDR1 SNHLY, CDR2 FYNNEI. V dropped 5 bases and J dropped 3; count of bases not matched to a gene: 3. The CDR3 contains 13 residues. The CDR3 spells CASSLTGKETQYF. The CDR3 DNA sequence: TGTGCCAGCAGTTTGACAGGGAAAGAGACCCAGTACTTC.